These T cell receptor beta chains were read from a single sample in a study of T-cell reconstitution after alpha-beta-depleted transplantation in children. Each CDR3 protein gets one entry after TCRdb re-called the PCR reads with MiXCR. The table has around 700,000 distinct CDR3 sequences, around 13% seen once. Sequences were derived from PBMCs, sampled before TCRalphabeta/CD19-depleted stem cell transplant. The receptors shown here come from a girl aged 2 to 9 with congenital amegakaryocytic thrombocytopenia, due to receive a stem cell transplant. CDR3s leave out the opening cysteine and the closing phenylalanine or tryptophan.

j_call v_call cdr3_aa
TRBJ2-2 TRBV29-1 SVWENTGELF
TRBJ1-1 TRBV20-1 SARDQRRQRMNTEAF
TRBJ1-4 TRBV12-3/TRBV12-4 ASSTQGVDEKLF
TRBJ2-7 TRBV3-1 ASTGGWRGYEQY
TRBJ2-7 TRBV29-1 SGLGRGSGEQY
TRBJ1-4 TRBV3-1 ASSLDRGGRNNEKLF
TRBJ2-7 TRBV12-3/TRBV12-4 ASSFVLAGSYEQY
TRBJ2-1 TRBV29-1 SVVLAAQGIYNEQF
TRBJ2-1 TRBV3-1 ASSQESPLS
TRBJ2-1 TRBV6-1 ASSKAGAYNEQF
TRBJ2-1 TRBV12-5 ASGPDSGTDNEQF
TRBJ2-5 TRBV11-2 ASSLGHTGRQETQY
TRBJ1-1 TRBV28 ASSFRDRLNTEAF
TRBJ2-7 TRBV7-9 ASSGRYLYEQY
TRBJ1-1 TRBV28 ASSSESGVRTEAF
TRBJ2-1 TRBV12-3/TRBV12-4 ASSLGGSGVEQF
TRBJ2-3 TRBV5-1 ASSLEGFATQY
TRBJ2-1 TRBV5-1 ASSLVAGETEQF
TRBJ1-3 TRBV29-1 SVVMGNSGNTIY
TRBJ1-5 TRBV2 ASSYDSNSNQPQH
TRBJ2-1 TRBV20-1 SARGYVSGRAEYNEQF
TRBJ2-3 TRBV9 ASSVDTGGPTDTQY
TRBJ2-1 TRBV5-1 ASSPWTSGQYNEQF
TRBJ2-1 TRBV10-3 AIRGRRGSGPQGYNEQF
TRBJ1-4 TRBV12-3/TRBV12-4 ASTPDRYNEKLF
TRBJ2-5 TRBV5-1 ASSGDSQYQETQY
TRBJ2-7 TRBV11-2 ASSVLLYEQY
TRBJ1-1 TRBV12-3/TRBV12-4 ASTWGDSVAF
TRBJ2-2 TRBV12-3/TRBV12-4 ASSAQLAGAPPGELF
TRBJ2-3 TRBV19 ASSTSGDDTDTQY
TRBJ2-1 TRBV9 ASSVAYRTVGVDEQF
TRBJ2-7 TRBV28 ASSLSPRWLY
TRBJ2-1 TRBV19 ASSRQGKDEQF
TRBJ2-7 TRBV7-6 ASSYDPLLGEQY
TRBJ1-1 TRBV12-5 ASVFGQGNTEAF
TRBJ2-5 TRBV12-3/TRBV12-4 ASSKGTSQETQY
TRBJ2-3 TRBV24-1 ATSDQRQAGTDTQY
TRBJ2-1 TRBV6-2/TRBV6-3 ASSPPLWARQF
TRBJ2-3 TRBV5-1 ASSRASGISDTQY
TRBJ1-6 TRBV29-1 SVQQEYNSPLH